This TCR beta chain derives from a study of beta chain features in type 1 diabetes. Study-level results: A potential PCR bias toward shorter templates would be equal in patient and control samples. Type 1 diabetes patients showed a moderate but significant shortening of TCRB CDR3s in all four CD4+ subsets.

Concerning this clone: Its antigen is as yet unknown. One end of the junction does not line up with germline, which may come from a read error.

The CDR3 has 14 amino acids. Germline CDR1 is MNHEY and CDR2 is SVGAGI. Isolated RNA was reverse transcribed in full, so expressed TCRB transcripts were sequenced. TCRdb's table, derived via immunoSEQ multiplex PCR, lists solely in-frame clones and lacks some. The table records some 160,000 clones, roughly 10% of them present only once. This rearrangement joins TRBV6-5 to TRBJ2-3, with D hard to call. Source material: central memory CD4+ T cells from blood. The receptor's source is a woman in her thirties with type 1 diabetes. CDR3 loop: CASSYVLGTDTQYF. The DNA for the CDR3 is TGTGCCAGCAGTTACGTCTTGGGCACCGATACGCAGTATTTT.